The 14 T cell receptor beta chains given below trace back to one sample, sequenced in a study of cytomegalovirus exposure and HLA in healthy donors. This PCR relied on a set of 60 Vbeta primers and 13 Jbeta primers. Clones were read by immunoSEQ multiplex PCR, and TCRdb kept only the in-frame ones, dropping some. The listing contains some 62,000 clones. Sequencing was performed on PBMCs. The receptors originated from a man aged 25-45 years in good health and CMV-seropositive.

The rearrangement joins TRBV6-1 to TRBJ2-5; 7 nucleotides line up with TRBD2. V lost 0 bases and J lost 5; bases outside the gene matches: 6. Germline values: CDR1 MNHNS, CDR2 SASEGT. The CDR3 is 15 amino acids. CDR3 nucleotides: TGTGCCAGCAGTGAAGCTATAGCGGGCATGGAGACCCAGTACTTC. Protein product: CASSEAIAGMETQYF.

The chain has TRBV6-5 and TRBJ2-3; TRBD2 might be the D (7 bases). The CDR3 is 15 residues long. The V gene's germline CDR1 is MNHEY and CDR2 SVGAGI. Trimming stripped 7 bases from V and 0 bases from J, with 14 bases between. The CDR3 reads CASIQGGGSTDTQYF. DNA of the CDR3: TGTGCCAGCATCCAAGGGGGGGGTAGCACAGATACGCAGTATTTT.

CDR3 sequence (DNA): TGTGCCAGCAGGCCCGGACAGAACACTGAAGCTTTCTTT. Its protein is CASRPGQNTEAFF. This chain links TRBV6-1 with TRBJ1-1; the D gene is possibly TRBD1 (5 bases). The CDR3 consists of 13 residues. V was pared by 6 bases and J by 1 base, with 9 bases between. The germline V gene has CDR1 MNHNS and CDR2 SASEGT.

The chain carries TRBV25-1 and TRBJ1-1, with D perhaps matching TRBD1 (6 bases). Germline V CDR1 and CDR2: MGHDK, SYGVNS. V was clipped by 6 bases and J by 7 bases, with 9 bases between them. The CDR3 sequence is 11 residues long. The CDR3 loop reads CASSQGIEAFF. The CDR3 coding sequence is TGTGCCAGCAGCCAGGGGATTGAAGCTTTCTTT.

The V gene is TRBV6-5, the J gene TRBJ2-1; 9 bases are a match to TRBD1. With 6 bases clipped from V and 5 bases from J, the junction kept 5 bases outside the gene matches. CDR3 length: 14 amino acids. The germline V gene has CDR1 MNHEY and CDR2 SVGAGI. The chain's CDR3 is CASSPGTGNNEQFF. The CDR3 nucleotides are TGTGCCAGCAGCCCCGGGACAGGGAACAATGAGCAGTTCTTC.

The chain joins TRBV30 to TRBJ1-2; no reliable D call. With 0 bases removed from V and 4 bases from J, the gap between germline ends came to 9 bases. This CDR3 contains 13 residues. In germline, CDR1 is GTSNPN, CDR2 SVGIG (reference sequence). The CDR3 sequence is CAWSVSVGYGYTF. Here the CDR3 DNA reads TGTGCCTGGAGTGTATCAGTTGGCTATGGCTACACCTTC.

V usage is TRBV18 and J usage is TRBJ2-2; 8 nucleotides match TRBD1. Germline CDR1 is KGHSH and CDR2 is LQKENI. This CDR3 is 17 amino acids long. Trimming cost V 1 base and J 6 bases; bases outside gene matches: 10. The CDR3, as DNA: TGTGCCAGCTCACCACGGGTCCAGGGGGCATCGGCCGGGGAGCTGTTTTTT. Translating gives CASSPRVQGASAGELFF. Combining the CDR3 with reference TRBV18 and TRBJ2-2 gives the whole variable domain NAGVMQNPRHLVRRRGQEARLRCSPMKGHSHVYWYRQLPEEGLKFMVYLQKENIIDESGMPKERFSAEFPKEGPSILRIQQVVRGDSAAYFCASSPRVQGASAGELFFGEGSRLTVL.

V is TRBV5-1 and J is TRBJ1-1; 11 bases line up with TRBD1. Germline CDR1 SGHRS, CDR2 YFSETQ. V trimming: 4 bases; J trimming: 4 bases; junction bases outside the gene matches: 9. This CDR3 comprises 16 residues. CDR3 sequence reads: CASSLMAGTGGTEAFF. The CDR3 DNA reads TGCGCCAGCAGCCTCATGGCCGGGACAGGGGGCACTGAAGCTTTCTTT.

This sequence joins TRBV6-5 and TRBJ2-5, with 9 bases fitting TRBD2. CDR1 is MNHEY and CDR2 is SVGAGI in the germline V gene. CDR3 length equals 15 residues. The junction had 4 bases not matched to a gene; V was cut back by 0 bases and J by 5 bases. The CDR3 reads CASSYSAGGRETQYF. CDR3 bases: TGTGCCAGCAGTTACTCGGCGGGGGGGCGCGAGACCCAGTACTTC.

Notes on this clone: Relative to the germline gene, one junction end is altered; a read error may explain this. The V gene is TRBV5-6, the J gene TRBJ2-7, with TRBD1 identical over 9 bases. The CDR3 extends over 15 amino acids. In germline, CDR1 is SGHDT, CDR2 YYEEEE. The CDR3 region has the DNA TGTGCCAGCAGCCCGGGGACAGGGAGGACCTACGAGCAGTCCTTC. Translated: CASSPGTGRTYEQSF. The full variable domain, rest sourced from reference TRBV5-6 and TRBJ2-7, is DAGVTQSPTHLIKTRGQQVTLRCSPKSGHDTVSWYQQALGQGPQFIFQYYEEEERQRGNFPDRFSGHQFPNYSSELNVNALLLGDSALYLCASSPGTGRTYEQSFGPGTRLTVT.

The chain carries TRBV11-2 and TRBJ1-2; weak D call: TRBD1 (6 bases). Germline CDR1 is SGHAT and CDR2 is FQNNGV. This CDR3 has 14 amino acids. V lost 1 base and J 0 bases, leaving 6 bases between the germline ends. DNA for the CDR3: TGTGCCAGCAGCTTAGGACAGGCTAACTATGGCTACACCTTC. Its protein product is CASSLGQANYGYTF.

V and J are TRBV4-1 and TRBJ2-7; weak D call: TRBD2 (6 bases). Looked up from germline, CDR1 is MGHRA and CDR2 is YSYEKL. The CDR3 is 15 residues long. Trimming cost V 1 base and J 4 bases, with 14 bases left between them. As DNA, the CDR3 is TGCGCCAGCAGCCAAGGGTTGGCGGGAAGGTACGAGCAGTACTTC. This codes for CASSQGLAGRYEQYF.

V is TRBV27 and J is TRBJ1-1; 7 bases are shared with TRBD1. Germline-derived CDR1 and CDR2 are MNHEY and SMNVEV (reference sequence). After removal of 6 bases from V and 8 bases from J, the junction contained 18 bases not matched to a gene. The CDR3 runs to 16 residues. The CDR3 DNA reads TGTGCCAGCAGCCCCGGGACAGCTACCCCTTGGTCGGAAGCTTTCTTT. It translates to CASSPGTATPWSEAFF.

V usage is TRBV5-1 and J usage is TRBJ1-6; D uncertain. V was trimmed by 1 base and J by 6 bases, leaving 11 bases between them. Germline CDR1 reads SGHRS; CDR2 reads YFSETQ. The CDR3 covers 15 residues. For the CDR3, the DNA is TGCGCCAGCAGCTTGCCCTCAGGAGGTAATTCACCCCTCCACTTT. This translates into CASSLPSGGNSPLHF.